This is a list of T cell receptor beta chains from one sample in a study of spatial heterogeneity in lung cancer. TCRdb independently ran MiXCR on the 5' RACE reads; one entry per CDR3 protein. The data contain under 10,000 distinct CDR3 sequences, approximately 9.8% of them singletons. This sample comprised normal lung tissue next to the tumor, obtained at surgery. The receptors shown here come from a male donor with early-stage non-small cell lung cancer. Each CDR3 is given with its conserved first and last residue. Each record gives: J gene, clone size, V gene, CDR3 protein. For some rows the clone size is stated as once, few or many, or as a class when expanded; others skip it.

j_call: TRBJ2-7; clone_size: many; v_call: TRBV6-5; cdr3_aa: CASSIRPGQTTYEQYF
j_call: TRBJ2-5; clone_size: once; v_call: TRBV7-9; cdr3_aa: CASSLGDRDQETQYF
j_call: TRBJ1-2; clone_size: many; v_call: TRBV5-1; cdr3_aa: CASSFGGAGRGYTF
j_call: TRBJ2-5; clone_size: medium-sized; v_call: TRBV27; cdr3_aa: CASSSGEVRTQYF
j_call: TRBJ2-7; clone_size: many; v_call: TRBV7-8; cdr3_aa: CASSFRRNSYEQYF
j_call: TRBJ2-1; clone_size: -; v_call: TRBV7-2; cdr3_aa: CASRDSGYNEQFF
j_call: TRBJ1-2; clone_size: many; v_call: TRBV28; cdr3_aa: CASSLANYGYTF
j_call: TRBJ1-2; clone_size: medium-sized; v_call: TRBV4-3; cdr3_aa: CASSRSGEDGYTF
j_call: TRBJ2-1; clone_size: medium-sized; v_call: TRBV7-2; cdr3_aa: CASSLDPIAGFNEQFF
j_call: TRBJ1-4; clone_size: many; v_call: TRBV7-2; cdr3_aa: CASSQRQANEKLFF
j_call: TRBJ2-3; clone_size: many; v_call: TRBV7-2; cdr3_aa: CASSILAGGLGDTQYF
j_call: TRBJ2-1; clone_size: many; v_call: TRBV29-1; cdr3_aa: CSVEDRSGSSYNEQFF
j_call: TRBJ2-7; clone_size: many; v_call: TRBV6-5; cdr3_aa: CASSTNSLEQYF
j_call: TRBJ2-5; clone_size: medium-sized; v_call: TRBV7-8; cdr3_aa: CASSPRIGEETQYF
j_call: TRBJ2-7; clone_size: -; v_call: TRBV6-2/TRBV6-3; cdr3_aa: CASRRDRGPYEQYF
j_call: TRBJ1-4; clone_size: medium-sized; v_call: TRBV2; cdr3_aa: CASSVTGEKLFF
j_call: TRBJ2-3; clone_size: many; v_call: TRBV24-1; cdr3_aa: CATSERYRGSRTYTDTQYF
j_call: TRBJ2-1; clone_size: few; v_call: TRBV11-2; cdr3_aa: CASSPGTTSYNEQFF
j_call: TRBJ2-2; clone_size: medium-sized; v_call: TRBV20-1; cdr3_aa: CSAPTSGLRDTGELFF
j_call: TRBJ2-7; clone_size: -; v_call: TRBV2; cdr3_aa: CASSPGTGGEQYF
j_call: TRBJ2-3; clone_size: many; v_call: TRBV18; cdr3_aa: CASSPSAGSDTQYF
j_call: TRBJ2-7; clone_size: many; v_call: TRBV20-1; cdr3_aa: CSARMERESGEQYF
j_call: TRBJ2-1; clone_size: many; v_call: TRBV3-1; cdr3_aa: CASSQAITFGLAGRCEQFF
j_call: TRBJ2-7; clone_size: many; v_call: TRBV20-1; cdr3_aa: CSASASIALDYEQYF
j_call: TRBJ2-3; clone_size: many; v_call: TRBV7-2; cdr3_aa: CASSLLGLAESTDTQYF
j_call: TRBJ2-7; clone_size: many; v_call: TRBV7-2; cdr3_aa: CASSLEGASAPSYEQYF
j_call: TRBJ2-5; clone_size: many; v_call: TRBV5-6; cdr3_aa: CASRLAGEQETQYF
j_call: TRBJ1-2; clone_size: many; v_call: TRBV20-1; cdr3_aa: CSALAVARGYTF
j_call: TRBJ2-4; clone_size: many; v_call: TRBV20-1; cdr3_aa: CSASRASGGPAKNIQYF
j_call: TRBJ2-7; clone_size: -; v_call: TRBV6-6; cdr3_aa: CASSPVGRTYEQYF
j_call: TRBJ2-1; clone_size: many; v_call: TRBV14; cdr3_aa: CASSEQGAGEQFF
j_call: TRBJ2-2; clone_size: many; v_call: TRBV7-6; cdr3_aa: CASSLQPGAGELFF
j_call: TRBJ2-3; clone_size: many; v_call: TRBV28; cdr3_aa: CASSFIPGQGKWTDTQYF
j_call: TRBJ1-1; clone_size: many; v_call: TRBV7-8; cdr3_aa: CASSLDPRVGQMGSPEAFF
j_call: TRBJ1-2; clone_size: medium-sized; v_call: TRBV10-3; cdr3_aa: CAISEGPLRIGNNYGYTF
j_call: TRBJ2-7; clone_size: many; v_call: TRBV12-3/TRBV12-4; cdr3_aa: CASSLEGQGYEQYF
j_call: TRBJ1-1; clone_size: many; v_call: TRBV24-1; cdr3_aa: CATSDLLGARENTEAFF
j_call: TRBJ2-5; clone_size: medium-sized; v_call: TRBV20-1; cdr3_aa: CSASPGTRKIGQVF
j_call: TRBJ1-4; clone_size: once; v_call: TRBV5-4; cdr3_aa: CASSLGMREKLFF
j_call: TRBJ2-1; clone_size: many; v_call: TRBV4-3; cdr3_aa: CASSQGVSYNEQFF
j_call: TRBJ2-1; clone_size: many; v_call: TRBV21-1; cdr3_aa: CASSLPGEFF